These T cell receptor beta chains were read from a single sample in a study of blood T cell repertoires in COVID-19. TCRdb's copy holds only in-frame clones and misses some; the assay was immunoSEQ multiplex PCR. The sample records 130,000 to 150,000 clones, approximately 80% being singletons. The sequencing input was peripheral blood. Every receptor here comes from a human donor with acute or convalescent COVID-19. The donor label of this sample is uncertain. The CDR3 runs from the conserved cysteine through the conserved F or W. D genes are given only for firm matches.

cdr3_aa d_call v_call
CATSRDRIAKNIQYF - TRBV15
CASSPFGGGLATEAFF - TRBV19
CASSPTGVEAFF TRBD1 TRBV27
CASRAGAQPQHF - TRBV12-3/TRBV12-4
CASRGSRDTGELFF - TRBV2
CASSPPGDRNTIYF - TRBV9
CASRTDGTGNQPQHF TRBD1 TRBV6-5
CASSYSPHRYDYGYTF - TRBV6-2/TRBV6-3
CASARGGWGSYNSPLHF - TRBV25-1
CASSSSRTENTGELFF - TRBV6-6
CASSTQRNTEAFF - TRBV19
CASSPAGPRPYGYTF - TRBV5-1
CASSIQGNTGELFF - TRBV19
CASSQAGSLSGNTIYF - TRBV4-1
CSARETYEQYF - TRBV20-1
CASSFDRADSYTF TRBD1 TRBV6-5
CAWSRGGSGANVLTF TRBD2 TRBV30
CAISIGTAEAFF TRBD1 TRBV10-3
CASSLDTGPMNTEAFF - TRBV5-1
CASSLRGAEAFF - TRBV5-6
CASSFTGPGANVLTF - TRBV5-1
CASSFQGDANEKLFF TRBD1 TRBV5-1
CAISSGGNYGYTF - TRBV10-3
CASSIGTPNTEAFF - TRBV19
CASERGETYNEQFF TRBD2 TRBV5-1
CASSDSQGNTIYF - TRBV11-1
CASSLATTSYPQYF - TRBV11-3
CASKGLRVGNEKLFF - TRBV6-5
CASSAFGQAPYNEQFF TRBD1 TRBV27
CASSTTGRSPLHF TRBD1 TRBV5-1
CASSLGGTGGEAFF - TRBV3-1/TRBV3-2
CASSERRAGGEKLFF TRBD1 TRBV2
CASSTSWTLHSYNEQFF - TRBV19
CASSLTGVDIQYF TRBD1 TRBV11-1
CASSLGERSFYGYTF - TRBV3-1/TRBV3-2
CASSPGGGRKTQYF TRBD2 TRBV2
CASSPVANNEQFF - TRBV12-3/TRBV12-4
CASSPSGDYGYTF - TRBV10-1
CASSGGGGDYGYTF - TRBV5-1
CASSYLPSGGSSEQFF TRBD2 TRBV6-5
CASSIVRQTNEKMFF - TRBV19
CASSPLGPGGSNTEAFF - TRBV14
CASSQDSFYEQYF - TRBV6-5
CASNGGGNTIYF - TRBV6-5
CASSLGVGGRSTDTQYF TRBD2 TRBV5-5
CASSILSDSSNQPQHF - TRBV19